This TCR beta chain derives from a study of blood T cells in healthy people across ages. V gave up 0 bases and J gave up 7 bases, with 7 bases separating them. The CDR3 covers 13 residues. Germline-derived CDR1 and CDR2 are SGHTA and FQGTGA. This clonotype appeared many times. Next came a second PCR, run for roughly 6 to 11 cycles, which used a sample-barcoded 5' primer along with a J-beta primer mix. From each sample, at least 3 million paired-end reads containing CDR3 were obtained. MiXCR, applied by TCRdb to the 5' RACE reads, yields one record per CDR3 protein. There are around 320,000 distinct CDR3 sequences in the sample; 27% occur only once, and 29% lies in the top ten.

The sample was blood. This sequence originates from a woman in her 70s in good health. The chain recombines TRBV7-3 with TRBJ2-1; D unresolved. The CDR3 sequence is CASSLTPGNEQFF. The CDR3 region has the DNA TGTGCCAGCAGCTTAACTCCGGGTAATGAGCAGTTCTTC.